A selection of T cell receptor beta chains follows, all from one sample in a study of identifying expanded T cells in peripheral blood. Profiling relied on immunoSEQ multiplex PCR, and the TCRdb table lists in-frame clones only, not all of them. The sample shows 70,000 or so clones, 85% to 90% of them seen only once. Sequencing was performed on blood. Receptor source: a person aged 18 to 70 in good health. Both conserved end residues are part of each CDR3. D genes are given only for firm matches. Clone size, where shown, is once, few, many, or a class for clones that have expanded.

size: -; D: -; V: TRBV25-1; J: TRBJ2-6; DNA: TGTGCCAGCAGGGAGGCAACTGGGGCCAACGTCCTGACTTTC; CDR3: CASREATGANVLTF
size: -; D: -; V: TRBV5-1; J: TRBJ1-2; DNA: TGCGCCAGCAGACCCGCCCAGGGGATCTATGGCTACACCTTC; CDR3: CASRPAQGIYGYTF
size: -; D: -; V: TRBV7-9; J: TRBJ1-5; DNA: TGTGCCAGCAGCTTAGACAGCAATCAGCCCCAGCATTTT; CDR3: CASSLDSNQPQHF
size: -; D: TRBD1; V: TRBV5-4; J: TRBJ1-2; DNA: TGTGCCAGCAGGCTGGGACAGGACTACTATGGCTACACCTTC; CDR3: CASRLGQDYYGYTF
size: -; D: -; V: TRBV6-1; J: TRBJ1-3; DNA: TGTGCCAGCACCGGGGCAAACACCATATATTTT; CDR3: CASTGANTIYF
size: -; D: -; V: TRBV29-1; J: TRBJ2-5; DNA: TGCAGCGTTGAAGGGCAGGGGTTTGGGGAGACCCAGTACTTC; CDR3: CSVEGQGFGETQYF
size: -; D: TRBD2; V: TRBV6-6; J: TRBJ2-1; DNA: TGTGCCAGCAGGTATACTAGCGGGAGGGACAATGAGCAGTTCTTC; CDR3: CASRYTSGRDNEQFF
size: -; D: -; V: TRBV9; J: TRBJ1-1; DNA: TGTGCCAGCAGCGTAGAAGGGGGAGTCCCTGAAGCTTTCTTT; CDR3: CASSVEGGVPEAFF
size: -; D: -; V: TRBV5-1; J: TRBJ1-4; DNA: TGCGCCAGCAGCTCAGAGCAGGGAAACGAAAAACTGTTTTTT; CDR3: CASSSEQGNEKLFF
size: -; D: TRBD2; V: TRBV29-1; J: TRBJ2-1; DNA: TGCAGCGTTGAAGGGGGTAAACGGGGGGGGTCCTCTTTCTTC; CDR3: CSVEGGKRGGSSFF
size: -; D: -; V: TRBV12-2; J: TRBJ1-4; DNA: TGTGCAAGTCGCAACCTCCGGGGGAAACTGTTTTTT; CDR3: CASRNLRGKLFF
size: -; D: -; V: TRBV7-2; J: TRBJ2-5; DNA: TGTGCCAGCAGCCCTACTAGGCACCCGTCAGAGACCCAGTACTTC; CDR3: CASSPTRHPSETQYF
size: once; D: -; V: TRBV29-1; J: TRBJ1-1; DNA: TGCAGCGTTGGGGGGTATGGGGAGGGCAAGATGAACACTGAAGCTTTCTTT; CDR3: CSVGGYGEGKMNTEAFF
size: -; D: -; V: TRBV5-6; J: TRBJ1-1; DNA: TGTGCCAGCAGCTTGTTAGGGTTCGGCACTGAAGCTTTCTTT; CDR3: CASSLLGFGTEAFF
size: -; D: -; V: TRBV5-1; J: TRBJ1-1; DNA: TGCGCCAGCAGCCCTGGGTGGGAGGGGAACACTGAAGCTTTCTTT; CDR3: CASSPGWEGNTEAFF
size: -; D: -; V: TRBV7-2; J: TRBJ2-7; DNA: TGTGCCAGCAGCTTGGACGGGACCACTTACTACGAGCAGTACTTC; CDR3: CASSLDGTTYYEQYF
size: -; D: -; V: TRBV6-5; J: TRBJ1-2; DNA: TGTGCCAGCAGTCCGGACATGCCTTCCTATGGCTACACCTTC; CDR3: CASSPDMPSYGYTF
size: once; D: -; V: TRBV4-2; J: TRBJ1-2; DNA: TGTGCCAGCAGCCAAGAAGTCATCGCCTATGGCTACACCTTC; CDR3: CASSQEVIAYGYTF
size: -; D: -; V: TRBV2; J: TRBJ1-3; DNA: TGTGCCAGCAGTGTGGGACGTGGAAACACCATATATTTT; CDR3: CASSVGRGNTIYF
size: -; D: TRBD1; V: TRBV2; J: TRBJ1-2; DNA: TGTGCCAGTGTATCAGGGGGGAACGTGGATGGCTACACCTTC; CDR3: CASVSGGNVDGYTF
size: -; D: TRBD2; V: TRBV9; J: TRBJ2-7; DNA: TGTGCCAGCAGCGGAAGCGGGGGGGCTTACGAGCAGTACTTC; CDR3: CASSGSGGAYEQYF
size: -; D: -; V: TRBV29-1; J: TRBJ2-3; DNA: TGCAGCGTTGAAGGCGGGGCCCCCACAGATACGCAGTATTTT; CDR3: CSVEGGAPTDTQYF
size: -; D: -; V: TRBV4-2; J: TRBJ2-3; DNA: TGTGCCAGCAGCCAAGATGAAGATTGGGTAGATACGCAGTATTTT; CDR3: CASSQDEDWVDTQYF
size: few; D: -; V: TRBV19; J: TRBJ2-1; DNA: TGTGCCAGTAGTATTGCCTTATACAATGAGCAGTTCTTC; CDR3: CASSIALYNEQFF